Described below is a single T cell receptor beta chain sequence and its context. What it binds is not known. The data were obtained in a study of T cell repertoires in cytomegalovirus infection. Findings and caveats of the study: Cumulative public TCR beta family frequency identified carriers of CMV plus the relevant HLA.

TCRdb re-analysed the reads in MiXCR, keeping a single row per CDR3 protein. Of about 530,000 distinct CDR3 sequences detected, approximately 25% appear once; the ten largest clones hold around 14%. The CDR3 sequence is 19 residues long. Trimming shortened V by 0 bases and J by 0 bases, and 20 bases separated the two germline ends. Germline V gives CDR1 MNHNY, CDR2 SVGAGI (reference sequence). The clonotype comes from a human donor in good health (CMV status not recorded). Some clones in this sample may be carry-over from other donors' samples. Sequencing used PBMCs. This rearrangement joins TRBV6-6 to TRBJ2-5; D is uncertain. The CDR3 DNA follows: TGTGCCAGCAGTTACTCGAATCTGAGGTGGGCCGGCGACCAAGAGACCCAGTACTTC. It codes for CASSYSNLRWAGDQETQYF.